This TCR beta chain was recorded in a study of T cell responses to AZD1222 COVID-19 vaccine. V was trimmed by 2 bases and J by 6 bases, leaving 10 bases between them. Germline loops: CDR1 GTSNPN, CDR2 SVGIG (reference sequence). The CDR3 length is 12 residues. As to this clone: Antigen specificity is unknown.

This table comes from immunoSEQ multiplex PCR, and its TCRdb copy is limited to in-frame clones, with some not included. The table has hundreds of thousands of clones, more than 85% seen once. Study results and limitations: Spike-specific TCR depth and breadth grew after two AZD1222 doses. Per reports, nearly half of all spike-specific TCRs target regions that are unmutated in variants. Donors skewed white British and female; clonal diversity was possibly underestimated. There were repertoire samples only from the period after the peak T cell response.

The TCR was taken from an adult in good health. This sample comprised peripheral blood, obtained on day 0 of MenACWY control vaccination. V is TRBV30 and J is TRBJ1-2; D not resolved. The CDR3 protein is CAWSRRVNGYTF. DNA for the CDR3: TGTGCCTGGAGTAGAAGGGTTAATGGCTACACCTTC.